This record covers a single T cell receptor beta chain. What it binds is not known. These data are taken from a study of CD8 T cells in ankylosing spondylitis. Regarding the study as a whole: Prior literature has documented some motif variants in synovial fluid and blood from reactive arthritis. Seemingly characteristic of ankylosing spondylitis blood was a TCR beta motif consisting of roughly 8 highly homologous variants. Disease-linked clones reportedly concentrated significantly in matched ankylosing spondylitis synovial fluid.

V was cut by 2 bases and J by 2 bases, with 11 bases left in between. The CDR3 contains 15 residues. Each CDR3 protein gets one entry after TCRdb re-called the 5' RACE reads with MiXCR. Among about 160,000 distinct CDR3 sequences listed, under 55% were seen once. The receptor was derived from a male donor with ankylosing spondylitis. The chain recombines TRBV12-3 or TRBV12-4 with TRBJ2-3; perhaps TRBD1 as D (6 bases). The sequenced material came from synovial fluid, either unsorted or a sorted T cell fraction (not recorded which). CDR3 sequence (DNA): TGTGCCAGCAGTTTAAACAGGGAATACACAGATACGCAGTATTTT. Translating gives CASSLNREYTDTQYF.